This TCR beta chain was identified in a study of vaccination and CD4 T cells after COVID-19 (dated by TCRdb to between 2021 and 2024). At the level of the whole study: The convalescent cohort included six males and four females, with two Hispanic individuals, seven Caucasians, two Asians and one multiracial person. Participants received two doses of either the Pfizer-BioNTech BNT162b2 vaccine (n=8) or the Moderna mRNA-1273 vaccine (n=2). Post-COVID blood samples from convalescent patients were collected a median of around 100 days after diagnosis, with a range of 35 to 161 days. Post-vaccine blood samples were obtained a median of roughly 75 days after the second vaccine dose, with a range of roughly 14 to 241 days. Overlapping spike peptide pools from SARS-CoV-2 and from the common cold coronaviruses HCoV-NL63, HCoV-OC43 and HCoV-229E were used as culture stimuli. As controls, cultures received a CEFX viral epitope pool (the positive control), an HIV-1 Nef peptide pool (the negative control), or no peptide at all. The spike-specific CD4+ TCR repertoire was compared before and after mRNA vaccination in 10 to 11 COVID-19 convalescent patients and a few infection-naive healthy vaccine recipients. An earlier paper using these donors assessed, at the TCR clonotype level, memory CD4+ T cell crossreactivity between SARS-CoV-2 and common cold coronavirus spike proteins.

Trimming removed 6 bases from V and 7 bases from J, leaving 15 bases between the germline ends. Counted from cysteine to phenylalanine, this CDR3 has 12 amino acids. Only the CDR3 region is kept as DNA, spanning 36 bases read in frame from base 1. Looking up the germline V gene (reference sequence) yields CDR1 DFQATT and CDR2 SNEGSKA. Read against the paper, the sample's treatment or condition label means: approximately 11-day PBMC culture with coronavirus spike peptide pools or control peptides (ViraFEST assay). CD4+ T cells from unexposed donors were collected before the COVID-19 pandemic (2011-2018). To expand antigen-specific T cells with peptide pools and then pick out the expanded clonotypes through TCR sequencing, the study relied on the ViraFEST assay. Roughly 2.1 million PBMCs per well were cultured in IMDM with about 5% human AB serum and 8 to 10 IU/ml IL-2, plus 10 ug/ml peptide pools. Half of the culture medium was replaced with fresh IL-2-containing medium on days 3 and 7. After approximately 11 days of culture, CD4+ T cells were isolated by negative selection with the EasySep CD4+ T cell isolation kit. As far as cell numbers permitted, CD4+ T cells from unexposed donors were tested for reactivity against SARS-CoV-2 S and N as well as four spike pools from common cold coronaviruses. Ficoll-Paque Plus gradient centrifugation was used to isolate PBMCs from whole blood, and the isolated PBMCs were then either used fresh or cryopreserved at -140C. In general, triplicate wells were set up for every culture condition. The leukapheresis product used for the unexposed donors was purchased from a commercial source.

Library creation used PCR. DNA from cultured CD4+ T cells underwent TCR sequencing with the Oncomine TCR Beta short-read assay at the Johns Hopkins FTIC core. The QIAamp micro DNA kit was used to extract genomic DNA from the cultured CD4+ T cells. The Oncomine TCR Beta libraries from cultured CD4+ T cells were pooled using unique dual indexes and then sequenced on an Illumina iSeq 100. Turning to the authors' computational methods: Non-productive sequences were filtered out, and CDR3s that did not start with C, did not end with F or W, or were shorter than 7 amino acids were discarded. The MANAFEST web application identified antigen-specific clonotypes by comparing peptide-stimulated wells against reference wells and other culture wells. For a clone to be called positive, the clone needed an FDR below 0.05, an odds ratio above 5, and a productive frequency above 0.1% in at least two of three replicate wells. A clonotype counted as cross-reactive if it showed significant expansion both in the SARS-CoV-2 spike wells and in at least one common cold coronavirus spike condition. Levenshtein distances (stringdist) and unrooted phylogenetic trees (ape) in R version 3.6.1 were used to assess CDR3 homology. TCRdb passed the public sequencing reads through fastp at Q25 and MiXCR, retaining productive beta sequences. Identical CDR3 proteins give one entry, which carries the most common genes and DNA. The V and J calls and clone size are TCRdb's, not the authors'. The sample includes some 7,800 distinct CDR3 sequences, with roughly 59% observed a single time. Around 13% of the sample is held by the ten biggest clonotypes.

Turning to this clonotype: Its cognate antigen has yet to be identified. Nothing much larger sits one base from this clone, and base qualities are not available.

The research as a whole found: The median number of SARS-CoV-2-reactive clonotypes rose from roughly 20 after infection to roughly 38 after vaccination, but the change was not significant. Among the post-vaccine SARS-CoV-2-reactive clones in convalescent patients, a median approximately 86% showed up only after vaccination, which suggests vaccine-specific priming. The number of convalescent patients in the study was relatively small, and the study did not examine early timepoints following natural infection. Of the vaccine-specific clones in convalescent patients, 304 of 307, or nearly all, reacted only to SARS-CoV-2 spike and did not cross-react with common cold coronaviruses.

The rearrangement joined TRBV20-1 to TRBJ1-2, with the D segment identity uncertain. Input material: CD4+ T cells from blood, cultured in vitro. The origin of this receptor is a human donor in good health. The nucleotide sequence reads as follows: TGCAGTGCCCGTCACATCGGGCGTGGCTACACCTTC. Its protein product is CSARHIGRGYTF.